The rows below give T cell receptor beta chains drawn from one sample of a study of blood T cell repertoires in COVID-19. TCRdb keeps only in-frame clones here, not all; method: immunoSEQ multiplex PCR. The sample yields over 200,000 clones, less than 85% seen once. The source material was PBMCs or T cells enriched from blood (not recorded which). These receptors originate from a man aged 55 to 70 who had recovered from COVID-19. Each CDR3 is given with its conserved first and last residue. The D gene is left open where the match is weak. Not every row has a clone size; where given, it reads once, few, many or a size class.

>TRBJ2-6|TRBV27|TRBD2|19|-
TGTGCCAGCAGTCACAGGGGACTAGCGGGTTCCGCTGAGGCCAACGTCCTGACTTTC
CASSHRGLAGSAEANVLTF
>TRBJ2-5|TRBV7-2|TRBD2|16|-
TGTGCCAGCAGCTTAGATAGGCTAGCGGGGCAAGAGACCCAGTACTTC
CASSLDRLAGQETQYF
>TRBJ1-6|TRBV19|-|14|few
TGTGCCAGTAGTAGCCGGACAGAGAATTCACCCCTCCACTTT
CASSSRTENSPLHF
>TRBJ2-3|TRBV7-3|-|14|-
TGTGCCAGCAGTAGGGGGTCGTACGAAGATACGCAGTATTTT
CASSRGSYEDTQYF
>TRBJ2-5|TRBV6-5|-|14|-
TGTGCCAGCAGTTCCTTGGGACTTAAAGAGACCCAGTACTTC
CASSSLGLKETQYF
>TRBJ1-6|TRBV12-3/TRBV12-4|TRBD1|11|once
TGTGCCAGCAGCCCAGGGGGAACCCTCCACTTT
CASSPGGTLHF
>TRBJ2-3|TRBV5-1|-|14|-
TGCGCCAGCAGCCCGGGACAAAGCACAGATACGCAGTATTTT
CASSPGQSTDTQYF
>TRBJ2-7|TRBV3-1/TRBV3-2|-|16|-
TGTGCCAGCAGCCGAACGACAGACAGGAATACCTACGAGCAGTACTTC
CASSRTTDRNTYEQYF
>TRBJ2-7|TRBV7-8|TRBD1|14|-
TGTGCCAGTCAAAACGACAGGGAAGCCTACGAGCAGTACTTC
CASQNDREAYEQYF
>TRBJ1-2|TRBV14|-|12|-
TGTGCCAGCAGCCAAGGCAGGATTTACTACACCTTC
CASSQGRIYYTF
>TRBJ2-7|TRBV11-1|TRBD1|15|-
TGTGCCAGCAGCTTACCCGGGACAGGGGACTACGAGCAGTACTTC
CASSLPGTGDYEQYF
>TRBJ1-5|TRBV18|TRBD1|14|-
TGTGCCAGCTCAGCCGGGACAGGGGGTCAGCCCCAGCATTTT
CASSAGTGGQPQHF
>TRBJ2-7|TRBV29-1|-|12|-
TGCAGCGTTGCACAGGGACGGTCCGAGCAGTACTTC
CSVAQGRSEQYF
>TRBJ2-1|TRBV7-9|TRBD2|13|-
TGTGCCAGCAGCCCTAGCGGGGGAGTGGGGGAGTTCTTC
CASSPSGGVGEFF
>TRBJ1-2|TRBV7-2|-|16|-
TGTGCCAGCAGCTTAACCGGGACACCGACCTATAAGGGCTACACCTTC
CASSLTGTPTYKGYTF